This T cell receptor beta chain is drawn from a study of T cells in localized non-small cell lung cancer. TCRdb's table, derived via immunoSEQ multiplex PCR, lists solely in-frame clones and lacks some. The data show tens of thousands of clones, with around 81% seen just once and roughly 9.8% held by the top ten. The sequencing used peripheral blood, collected before any cancer treatment. The sequence came from a female donor at least 60 years old with stage I lung adenocarcinoma.

As DNA, the CDR3 is TGCGCCAGCAGCCAAGACGGTCAGGCTAACTATGGCTACACCTTC. This translates into CASSQDGQANYGYTF. The chain has TRBV4-3 and TRBJ1-2, with D unclear. CDR3 length: 15 amino acids. Germline V gene data show CDR1 as LGHNA and CDR2 as YSLEER. V shed 0 bases and J shed 0 bases, with 8 bases lying between them.